This note documents a single T cell receptor (beta chain) sequence. Its specificity is not known. Researchers took RNA transcripts and amplified the TCR beta CDR3 regions from them. HTBI primers were the set used in a first-round RT-PCR of the TCR CDR3. TCRdb recomputed calls from the multiplex PCR reads with MiXCR, one row per CDR3 protein. The repertoire holds around 390,000 distinct CDR3 sequences, with more than 12% as singletons. With 3 bases clipped from V and 4 bases from J, the junction kept 7 bases outside the gene matches. CDR3 length equals 16 residues. Per germline, CDR1 SNHLY and CDR2 FYNNEI. Each 10 ml fresh peripheral blood draw supplied the PBMCs. These data are taken from a study of T cells in Graves' hyperthyroidism and ophthalmopathy. At the level of the study: Upon initial diagnosis and before any treatment, peripheral blood was collected. Notes on the study in general: Most thyroid clonotypes that were expanded above 0.001 also turned up in blood.

This rearrangement joins TRBV2 to TRBJ2-1, with TRBD2 matching over 9 bases. Input material: blood. The clonotype comes from a woman in her thirties with Graves' ophthalmopathy. The CDR3, as DNA: TGTGCCAGCAGTGAGCCCAGCGGGGGGCTGTACAATGAGCAGTTCTTC. It specifies CASSEPSGGLYNEQFF.